One sample yielded the 6 T cell receptor beta chains listed below, sequenced in a study of blood T cell repertoires in COVID-19. The assay was immunoSEQ multiplex PCR, and TCRdb's table has in-frame clones only and misses some. The sample yields roughly 150,000 clones, 65% to 85% seen once. Sequencing used peripheral blood. These receptors all come from a woman aged 70-85 years who had recovered from COVID-19.

This chain's CDR3 is CASRRQSGELFF. The CDR3 coding sequence is TGTGCCAGTAGGCGACAGTCCGGGGAGCTGTTTTTT. The V call is TRBV19, the J call TRBJ2-2; D possibly corresponds to TRBD1 (5 bases). The CDR3 extends over 12 amino acids. The V gene lost 6 bases and the J gene lost 6 bases, with 8 bases spanning the gap. From germline, CDR1 is LNHDA and CDR2 SQIVND (reference sequence). Supplemented by reference TRBV19 and TRBJ2-2, the full variable domain reads DGGITQSPKYLFRKEGQNVTLSCEQNLNHDAMYWYRQDPGQGLRLIYYSQIVNDFQKGDIAEGYSVSREKKESFPLTVTSAQKNPTAFYLCASRRQSGELFFGEGSRLTVL.

The chain joins TRBV7-9 to TRBJ1-2; TRBD1 might be the D (6 bases). Trimming left V 1 base short and J 8 bases short, with 14 bases between. CDR3 length: 14 residues. Germline CDR1 and CDR2: SEHNR and FQNEAQ (reference sequence). CDR3 amino acids: CASSLGFRGKGYTF. The CDR3 DNA sequence: TGTGCCAGCAGCTTAGGTTTCAGGGGAAAAGGCTACACCTTC.

The chain links TRBV7-3 to TRBJ2-1; 10 bases map to TRBD1. V trimming: 2 bases; J trimming: 9 bases; junction bases outside the gene matches: 7. The CDR3 extends over 15 amino acids. Germline CDR1 is SGHTA and CDR2 is FQGTGA. The CDR3 region has the DNA TGTGCCAGCAGCTTAGCCCCGGGACAGGGGCTTGAGCAGTTCTTC. Its protein is CASSLAPGQGLEQFF.

The chain uses TRBV7-2 and TRBJ1-1; maybe TRBD1 (6 bases). Trimming cost V 7 bases and J 11 bases, with 23 bases left between them. The CDR3 has 14 amino acids. Germline V CDR1 and CDR2: SGHTA, FQGNSA. The CDR3 DNA is TGTGCCAGCACCCCGAATTGGGGGCCTCAGACGGCTTTCTTT. Translated: CASTPNWGPQTAFF.

The V and J genes are TRBV7-6 and TRBJ2-1, with D hard to call. The CDR3 has 13 residues. Germline CDR1 SGHVS, CDR2 FNYEAQ. V lost 7 bases to trimming and J lost 0 bases, with 7 bases between them. The CDR3 sequence: CASTPSSYNEQFF. CDR3 sequence (DNA): TGTGCCAGCACCCCCAGCTCCTACAATGAGCAGTTCTTC. Supplemented by reference TRBV7-6 and TRBJ2-1, the full variable domain reads GAGVSQSPRYKVTKRGQDVALRCDPISGHVSLYWYRQALGQGPEFLTYFNYEAQQDKSGLPNDRFSAERPEGSISTLTIQRTEQRDSAMYRCASTPSSYNEQFFGPGTRLTVL.

The chain joins TRBV6-6 to TRBJ1-2; D uncertain. Deletions cut 6 bases from V and 5 bases from J, with 10 bases between. Germline V gene data show CDR1 as MNHNY and CDR2 as SVGAGI (reference sequence). The CDR3 loop spans 12 amino acids. The CDR3 reads CASSLLRYGYTF. The CDR3 DNA sequence: TGTGCCAGCAGCCTACTGAGGTATGGCTACACCTTC.